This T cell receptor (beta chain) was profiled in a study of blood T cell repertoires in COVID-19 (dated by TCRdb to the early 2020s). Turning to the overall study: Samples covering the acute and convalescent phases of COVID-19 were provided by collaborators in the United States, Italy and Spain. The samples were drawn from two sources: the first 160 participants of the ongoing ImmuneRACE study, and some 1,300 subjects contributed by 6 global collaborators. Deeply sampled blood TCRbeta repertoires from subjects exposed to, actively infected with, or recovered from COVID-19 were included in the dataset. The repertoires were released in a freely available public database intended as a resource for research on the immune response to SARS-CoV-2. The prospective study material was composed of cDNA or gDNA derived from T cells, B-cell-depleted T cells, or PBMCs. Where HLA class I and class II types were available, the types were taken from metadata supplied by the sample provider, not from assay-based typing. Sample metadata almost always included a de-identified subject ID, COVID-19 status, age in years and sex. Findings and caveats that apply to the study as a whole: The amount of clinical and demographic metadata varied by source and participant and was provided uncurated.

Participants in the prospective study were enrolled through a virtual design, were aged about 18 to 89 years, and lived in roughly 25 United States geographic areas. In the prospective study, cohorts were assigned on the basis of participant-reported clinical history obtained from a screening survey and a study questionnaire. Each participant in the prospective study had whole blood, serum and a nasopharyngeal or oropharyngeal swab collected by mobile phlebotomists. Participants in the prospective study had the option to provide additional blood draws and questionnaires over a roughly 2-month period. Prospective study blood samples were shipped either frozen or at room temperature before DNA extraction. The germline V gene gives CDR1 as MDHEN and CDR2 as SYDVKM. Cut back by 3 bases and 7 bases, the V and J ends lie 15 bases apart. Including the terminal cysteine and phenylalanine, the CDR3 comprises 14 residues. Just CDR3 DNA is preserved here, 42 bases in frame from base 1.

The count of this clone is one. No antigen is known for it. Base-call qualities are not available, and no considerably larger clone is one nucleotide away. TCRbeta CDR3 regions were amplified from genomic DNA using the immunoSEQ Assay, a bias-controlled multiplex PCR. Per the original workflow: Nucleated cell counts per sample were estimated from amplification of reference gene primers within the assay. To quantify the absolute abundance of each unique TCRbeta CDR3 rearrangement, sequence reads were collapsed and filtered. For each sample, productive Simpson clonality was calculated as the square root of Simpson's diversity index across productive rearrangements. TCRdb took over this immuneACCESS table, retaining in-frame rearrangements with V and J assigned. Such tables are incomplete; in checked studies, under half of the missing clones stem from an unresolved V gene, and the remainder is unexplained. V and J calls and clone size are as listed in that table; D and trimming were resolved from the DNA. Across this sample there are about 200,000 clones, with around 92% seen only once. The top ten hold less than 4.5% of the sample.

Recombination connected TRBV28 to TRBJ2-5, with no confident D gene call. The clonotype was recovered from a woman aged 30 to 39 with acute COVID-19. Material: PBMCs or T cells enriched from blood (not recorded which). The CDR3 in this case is CASSFLESVRTQYF. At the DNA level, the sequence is TGTGCCAGCAGTTTTCTGGAGTCCGTACGGACCCAGTACTTC.